This T cell receptor (beta chain) was captured by sequencing in a study of blood T cell repertoires in COVID-19. Study overall: Material from acute and convalescent COVID-19 was sourced from the United States, Italy and Spain.

Cohort placement rested on clinical history that participants reported themselves. Symptom resolution, clearance, or two negative PCRs marked the recovered donors of Cohort 3. The authors' processing: Quantification of nucleated cells was approximated via reference gene primer amplification. The method was immunoSEQ multiplex PCR; TCRdb's version includes in-frame clones alone and lacks a portion of them. The V and J calls and clone size were taken over from that table, and D and trimming were inferred from the DNA. The sample holds about 150,000 clones, 80% to 90% seen once. The sample was PBMCs or T cells enriched from blood (not recorded which). This TCR was recovered from a woman in her forties or fifties who had recovered from COVID-19.

In DNA, the CDR3 is TGTGCCAGCAGCTTAGGGGTGGGGACAGGGTACTACGAGCAGTACTTC. Protein: CASSLGVGTGYYEQYF. The V and J genes are TRBV7-9 and TRBJ2-7, with 9 bases matching TRBD1. After removal of 1 base from V and 3 bases from J, the junction contained 7 bases not matched to a gene. The CDR3 is 16 residues long. The germline CDR1 and CDR2 sequences are SEHNR and FQNEAQ (reference sequence).